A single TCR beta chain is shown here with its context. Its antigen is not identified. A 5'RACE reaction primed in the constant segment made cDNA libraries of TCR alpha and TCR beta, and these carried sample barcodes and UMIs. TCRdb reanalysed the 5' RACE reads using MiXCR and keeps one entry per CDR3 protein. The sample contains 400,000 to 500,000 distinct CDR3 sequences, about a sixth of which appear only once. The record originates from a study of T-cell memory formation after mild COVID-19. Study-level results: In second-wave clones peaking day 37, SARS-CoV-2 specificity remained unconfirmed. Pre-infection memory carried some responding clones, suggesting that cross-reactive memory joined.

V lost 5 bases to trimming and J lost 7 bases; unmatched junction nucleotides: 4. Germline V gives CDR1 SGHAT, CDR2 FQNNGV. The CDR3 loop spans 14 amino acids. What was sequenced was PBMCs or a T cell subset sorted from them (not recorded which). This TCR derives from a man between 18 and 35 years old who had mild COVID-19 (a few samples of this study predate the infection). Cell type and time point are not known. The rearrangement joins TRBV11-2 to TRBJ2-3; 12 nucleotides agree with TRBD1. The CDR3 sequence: CASSHGTGGYTQYF. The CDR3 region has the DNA TGTGCCAGCAGCCATGGGACAGGGGGCTATACGCAGTATTTT.